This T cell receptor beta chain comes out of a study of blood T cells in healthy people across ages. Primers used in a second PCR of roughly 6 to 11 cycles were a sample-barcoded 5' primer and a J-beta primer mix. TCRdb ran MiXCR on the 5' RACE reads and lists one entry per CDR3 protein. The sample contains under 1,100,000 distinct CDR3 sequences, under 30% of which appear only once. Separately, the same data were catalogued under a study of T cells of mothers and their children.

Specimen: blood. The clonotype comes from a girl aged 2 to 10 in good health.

CDR3 sequence: CSVADGVEYNEQFF. The CDR3 DNA reads as TGCAGCGTTGCCGACGGGGTCGAATACAATGAGCAGTTCTTC. The rearrangement links TRBV29-1 to TRBJ2-1, with D possibly TRBD2 on 5 matching bases. Deletions cut 4 bases from V and 4 bases from J, with 14 bases between. The germline gives CDR1 SQVTM, CDR2 ANQGSEA. The CDR3 extends over 14 amino acids.